These 27 T cell receptor beta chains came from one sample sequenced in a study of tumor and adjacent non-tumor tissue in lung cancer. RNA was extracted from bulk tissue without any cell sorting. Three rounds of nested PCR, following a modified ARM-PCR protocol, produced the TCRbeta library. TCRdb processed the multiplex PCR reads anew with MiXCR; each CDR3 protein has one entry. The table records roughly 200,000 distinct CDR3 sequences, 71% of them present only once. The specimen was lung tumor tissue. The source of these receptors is a man in his fifties or sixties with non-small cell lung cancer.

Details on this clonotype: The junction departs from the called germline gene at one end, perhaps through a read error. The V and J genes are TRBV20-1 and TRBJ2-1, with 10 bases aligning to TRBD2. The CDR3 contains 16 residues. In germline, CDR1 is DFQATT, CDR2 SNEGSKA (reference sequence). The CDR3 sequence is CGATDSGTSAYNEQFF. The CDR3 DNA follows: TGCGGTGCTACAGATTCTGGGACTAGCGCTTACAATGAGCAGTTCTTC.

About this clonotype itself: At one of its ends the junction is not consistent with the germline gene, which may arise from a read error. This chain links TRBV4-1 with TRBJ2-5, with D unresolved. This CDR3 contains 15 residues. Germline CDR1 reads MGHRA; CDR2 reads YSYEKL. The CDR3 loop reads CASSQGSTSQEIQYF. CDR3 bases: TGCGCCAGCAGCCAAGGATCCACATCCCAAGAGATCCAGTACTTC.

On this clonotype itself: Mismatch with germline at one junction end may stem from a read error. The rearrangement links TRBV6-1 to TRBJ2-7; TRBD2 agrees at 14 bases. The CDR3 extends over 15 amino acids. From germline, CDR1 is MNHNS and CDR2 SASEGT. DNA of the CDR3: TGTGTCAGCAATTTGACTAGCGGGGGGGCCTACGAGCAGTACTTC. The encoded protein is CVSNLTSGGAYEQYF.

A note on this clonotype: At one of its ends the junction is not consistent with the germline gene, which may arise from a read error. V usage is TRBV20-1 and J usage is TRBJ1-1; the match to TRBD1 covers 7 bases. Germline CDR1 DFQATT, CDR2 SNEGSKA (reference sequence). The CDR3 has 12 residues. The CDR3 DNA follows: TGCAGTGCTAGATCCGGGGACAGTCAAGCTTTCTTC. It specifies CSARSGDSQAFF.

As to this clonotype: The junction departs from the called germline gene at one end, perhaps through a read error. V is TRBV12-3 or TRBV12-4 and J is TRBJ2-1, with no clear D. The length of the CDR3 is 14 residues. CDR3 amino acids: CASSFPSSYYEQFF. The CDR3 nucleotides are TGTGCCAGCAGTTTCCCCAGCTCCTACTATGAGCAGTTCTTC.

The chain employs TRBV11-2 and TRBJ2-2; 10 positions agree with TRBD1. Germline V CDR1 and CDR2: SGHAT, FQNNGV. The V and J ends lost 7 bases and 6 bases, in that order; junction bases with no gene match: 8. The CDR3 sequence is 15 residues long. The CDR3 protein is CASKSRQGAAGELFF. CDR3 bases: TGTGCCAGCAAATCACGACAGGGGGCGGCCGGGGAGCTGTTTTTT.

In the case of this clonotype: At one end the junction does not follow the germline gene, possibly because of a read error. The V gene is TRBV11-2, the J gene TRBJ2-7, with TRBD1 matching 7 bases. This CDR3 spans 14 amino acids. From germline, CDR1 is SGHAT and CDR2 FQNNGV. The CDR3 loop reads CASRPGTVAHEQCF. CDR3 nucleotide sequence: TGTGCCAGCAGACCCGGGACAGTGGCCCACGAGCAGTGCTTC.

There are many counts of this clonotype. The chain links TRBV11-3 to TRBJ2-3; no clear D gene. With 1 base removed from V and 3 bases from J, the gap between germline ends came to 11 bases. The CDR3 covers 15 residues. Germline CDR1 is SGHNT and CDR2 is YENEEA. Here the CDR3 DNA reads TGTGCCAGCAGCTTAGGGAAGAGATTTACAGATACGCAGTATTTT. It specifies CASSLGKRFTDTQYF.

The sample holds many counts of this clonotype. This chain joins TRBV7-6 and TRBJ2-1; D gene ambiguous. The CDR3 extends over 15 amino acids. The V end was cut by 4 bases, the J end by 8 bases, with 18 bases between. In germline, CDR1 is SGHVS, CDR2 FNYEAQ. CDR3 in DNA: TGTGCCAGCAGCTCCCCCGCAGCACCATATGATGAGCAGTTCTTC. Its protein product is CASSSPAAPYDEQFF.

This clonotype has only one observation. This may arise from a read error, as a much more abundant clone is one base away. The V and J genes are TRBV20-1 and TRBJ2-1; 12 bases map to TRBD2. This CDR3 region has 14 residues. Germline V gene lookup returns CDR1 DFQATT and CDR2 SNEGSKA (reference sequence). V lost 7 bases and J lost 8; bases outside the gene matches: 9. CDR3 DNA sequence: TGCAGTGTCCCTCTAGCGGGAGGGTCCGATGAGCAGTTCTTC. It is translated as CSVPLAGGSDEQFF.

On this clonotype itself: No conserved phenylalanine or tryptophan is present at the end of the CDR3, so a read error is the likely explanation. The rearrangement uses TRBV20-1 and TRBJ2-2; D remains ambiguous. The V end was cut by 2 bases, the J end by 1 base, with 8 bases between. The CDR3 contains 14 residues. CDR1 and CDR2 from the germline V gene are DFQATT and SNEGSKA (reference sequence). The CDR3 reads CSARFSENTGELFL. The CDR3 region has the DNA TGCAGTGCTAGATTCTCAGAGAACACCGGGGAGCTGTTTCTT.

Remarks on this clonotype: Germline and junction disagree at one end, which may indicate a read error. The gene calls are TRBV6-1 and TRBJ2-7; no reliable D call. In germline, CDR1 is MNHNS, CDR2 SASEGT. The CDR3 consists of 16 residues. CDR3 sequence (DNA): TGTGCCAGCAGTGAACAGAGTCCCAGGAACCTCTACAAGCAGTACTTC. This sequence encodes CASSEQSPRNLYKQYF.

This clonotype has a count of ten or more. V and J are TRBV6-1 and TRBJ2-1; D possibly corresponds to TRBD2 (6 bases). The CDR3 is made up of 15 amino acids. Germline V gene data show CDR1 as MNHNS and CDR2 as SASEGT. V lost 1 base and J lost 1, with 8 bases in between. This CDR3 is CASSEDAGSYNEQFF. The CDR3 nucleotides are TGTGCCAGCAGTGAAGACGCGGGATCCTACAATGAGCAGTTCTTC.

Concerning this clonotype: One base away lies a much larger clone, so this may be a sequencing read error. The rearrangement joins TRBV12-3 or TRBV12-4 to TRBJ1-5; D gene uncertain. Trimming left V 5 bases short and J 7 bases short, with 15 bases between. This CDR3 comprises 14 residues. This chain's CDR3 is CASSRASERQPQHF. The CDR3, as DNA: TGTGCCAGCAGTAGGGCAAGCGAAAGGCAGCCCCAGCATTTT.

With regard to this clonotype: Being one base from a much bigger clone, this may be a read error. V gene TRBV29-1 combines with J gene TRBJ2-3; D tentatively reads TRBD1 or TRBD2 (7 bases each). With 4 bases removed from V and 6 bases from J, the gap between germline ends came to 14 bases. The CDR3 contains 13 residues. Looked up from germline, CDR1 is SQVTM and CDR2 is ANQGSEA. The CDR3 DNA is TGCAGCGTTGCTTGGCAGGGGGGGGATACGCAGTATTTT. Its protein is CSVAWQGGDTQYF.

The chain couples TRBV20-1 to TRBJ1-2; 9 nucleotides align to TRBD1. This CDR3 region has 15 residues. The germline gives CDR1 DFQATT, CDR2 SNEGSKA (reference sequence). The CDR3 coding sequence is TGCAATGGCGAAACCCGACAGGGGGATTTCTATGGCTACACCTTC. Protein sequence: CNGETRQGDFYGYTF.

About this clonotype itself: Germline and junction disagree at one end, which may indicate a read error. The chain joins TRBV20-1 to TRBJ2-1; no reliable D call. Germline CDR1 is DFQATT and CDR2 is SNEGSKA (reference sequence). The CDR3 runs 13 residues. The DNA of the CDR3 is TGCAATGCTGGTGGATCCTCCTACAATGAGCAGTTCTTC. Translated, it gives CNAGGSSYNEQFF.

With respect to this clonotype: At one boundary the junction diverges from the germline segment, which might be a read error. The chain carries TRBV11-2 and TRBJ2-7; tentative D call: TRBD1 (6 bases). The CDR3 has 14 residues. Germline V gives CDR1 SGHAT, CDR2 FQNNGV. CDR3: CASRPGSGAHEQYF. The CDR3 region has the DNA TGTGCCAGCAGACCCGGGTCAGGGGCCCACGAACAGTACTTC.

A word on this clonotype: A much larger clone sits a single nucleotide away, making a read error possible. V is TRBV29-1 and J is TRBJ1-1; no definite D call. The length of the CDR3 is 12 residues. Germline V gene lookup returns CDR1 SQVTM and CDR2 ANQGSEA. With 5 bases removed from V and 8 bases from J, the gap between germline ends came to 15 bases. CDR3 loop: CSVCRTNQEAFF. The CDR3 nucleotides are TGCAGCGTTTGCCGGACCAACCAAGAAGCTTTCTTT.

About this clonotype: Given a much more abundant clone one base away, this may be a read error. The chain joins TRBV7-8 to TRBJ2-5, with D unresolved. There are 12 residues in the CDR3. From germline, CDR1 is SGHVS and CDR2 FQNEAQ. The CDR3 DNA reads as TGTGCCAGCAGCCAACCGGAAGAGACCCTGTACTTC. Protein: CASSQPEETLYF. Full variable domain (rest looked up from reference TRBV7-8 and TRBJ2-5): GAGVSQSPRYKVAKRGQDVALRCDPISGHVSLFWYQQALGQGPEFLTYFQNEAQLDKSGLPSDRFFAERPEGSVSTLKIQRTQQEDSAVYLCASSQPEETLYFGPGTRLLVL.

This clonotype was seen just once. A junction end diverges from the germline sequence, so it may reflect a read error. In nucleotides, the CDR3 is TGTGCCAGCAGTACCCCGGGACTAGCGGCACTGAACGCCGGGGAACTGTTTTTT. Its translation is CASSTPGLAALNAGELFF. The chain has TRBV6-2 or TRBV6-3 and TRBJ2-2, with TRBD2 matching over 11 bases. Looked up from germline, CDR1 is MNHEY and CDR2 is SVGEGT. The CDR3 loop spans 18 amino acids.

This clonotype was found once. This is likely a read error, given that the CDR3 carries no conserved phenylalanine or tryptophan at its end. V is TRBV6-5 and J is TRBJ1-2, with D possibly matching TRBD1 (5 bases). This CDR3 contains 14 residues. Germline V gene sequence: CDR1 MNHEY, CDR2 SVGAGI. In DNA form, the CDR3 reads TGTGCCAGCATTTACCGGGGCTCCAACAATGGCTACACCCTC. Its translation is CASIYRGSNNGYTL.

The rearrangement joins TRBV6-5 to TRBJ2-1, with 9 bases fitting TRBD2. Germline V gene sequence: CDR1 MNHEY, CDR2 SVGAGI. V shed 6 bases, J shed 4 bases, and the junction held 7 bases outside the gene matches. The CDR3 loop spans 15 amino acids. CDR3 in amino acids: CASRASLAGYNEQFF. The CDR3 DNA reads TGTGCCAGCAGAGCGTCGCTAGCGGGATACAATGAGCAGTTCTTC.

In its sample, this clonotype was seen a few times. J is TRBJ1-2 and V is TRBV6-1; D perhaps matches TRBD1 (6 bases). The CDR3 covers 16 residues. V gave up 1 base and J gave up 8 bases, with 20 bases separating them. Germline V gene sequence: CDR1 MNHNS, CDR2 SASEGT. The DNA for the CDR3 is TGTGCCAGCAGTGAAGTACGGACTACAGGGTGGAGCGGCTACACCTTC. Translated: CASSEVRTTGWSGYTF.

A remark on this clonotype: At one end the junction does not follow the germline gene, possibly because of a read error. The J gene is TRBJ1-6, the V gene TRBV5-1; D ambiguous. Germline CDR1 and CDR2: SGHRS and YFSETQ. CDR3 size: 13 residues. In DNA, the CDR3 is TGCCCCAGCAGCTTGGCGGAGAGATCACCCCTCCACTTT. It yields the protein CPSSLAERSPLHF.

Concerning this clonotype: The junction shows a germline mismatch at one end, possibly a read error. V and J are TRBV11-2 and TRBJ2-1; the D is unclear. CDR1 is SGHAT, CDR2 FQNNGV, per germline. The CDR3 covers 15 residues. The CDR3 region is CPSSLEGFGVNEQFF. The CDR3, as DNA: TGTCCCAGCAGCCTTGAAGGTTTTGGTGTGAATGAGCAGTTTTTC.

Comment on this clonotype: Because the CDR3 is missing its conserved closing phenylalanine or tryptophan, this is likely a read error. This chain uses TRBV6-1 with TRBJ2-3; TRBD2 matches at 8 bases. This CDR3 region has 14 residues. Looked up from germline, CDR1 is MNHNS and CDR2 is SASEGT. CDR3 DNA: TGTGCCAGTAGTGAACAGCGGGGGACAGATACGCAGTATTCT. It specifies CASSEQRGTDTQYS.